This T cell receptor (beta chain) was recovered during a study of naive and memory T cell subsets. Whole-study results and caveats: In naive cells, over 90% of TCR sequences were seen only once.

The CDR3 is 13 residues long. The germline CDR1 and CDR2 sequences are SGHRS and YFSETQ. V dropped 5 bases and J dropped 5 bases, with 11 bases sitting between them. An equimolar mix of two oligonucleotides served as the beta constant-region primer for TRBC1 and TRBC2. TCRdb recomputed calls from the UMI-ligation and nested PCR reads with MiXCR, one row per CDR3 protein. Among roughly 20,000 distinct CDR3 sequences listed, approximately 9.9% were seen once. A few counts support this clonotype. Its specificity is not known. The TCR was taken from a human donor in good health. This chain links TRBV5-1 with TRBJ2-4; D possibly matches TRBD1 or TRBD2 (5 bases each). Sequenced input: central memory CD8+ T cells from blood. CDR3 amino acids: CASRGQGENIQYF. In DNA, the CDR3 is TGCGCCAGCAGAGGTCAGGGAGAAAACATTCAGTACTTC.